This T cell receptor (beta chain) is from a study of cytomegalovirus exposure and HLA in healthy donors. This clone has only one observation. V lost 3 bases to trimming and J lost 2 bases, with 11 bases between them. From germline, CDR1 is ENHRY and CDR2 SYGVKD. There are 15 residues in the CDR3. PCR amplification relied on 60 Vbeta primers (plus 13 Jbeta primers). Some clones are missing from TCRdb's copy, which holds only in-frame ones; the method was immunoSEQ multiplex PCR. The sample carries roughly 150,000 clones, around 80% recorded once. Specimen: PBMCs. The chain employs TRBV10-3 and TRBJ2-1; maybe TRBD2 (5 bases). This TCR came from a boy aged 2 to 10 in good health and CMV-seronegative. CDR3 protein: CAISEDYLPYNEQFF. The DNA for the CDR3 is TGTGCCATCAGTGAAGACTATCTCCCCTACAATGAGCAGTTCTTC.